Following are 28 T cell receptor beta chains from one sample sequenced in a study of CD8 T cells in Susac syndrome. Reverse transcription of about 0.45 to 1 ug RNA used random hexamers. TCRdb used MiXCR to reprocess the immunoSEQ multiplex PCR reads, holding one entry per CDR3 protein. The table has 95,000 to 150,000 distinct CDR3 sequences, just under 95% seen once. What was sequenced was CD8+ T cells from PBMCs. Receptors were obtained from a human donor with Susac syndrome.

This clonotype was detected only once. J is TRBJ1-2 and V is TRBV29-1; no reliable D call. V lost 5 bases and J lost 6, with 7 bases in between. The CDR3 has 10 amino acids. CDR1 is SQVTM and CDR2 is ANQGSEA in the germline V gene. CDR3 DNA: TGCAGCGTTCAGGCCGATGGCTACACCTTC. Translating it yields CSVQADGYTF.

V and J are TRBV11-2 and TRBJ2-7; 9 nucleotides agree with TRBD1. CDR1 and CDR2 (germline): SGHAT, FQNNGV. Trimming cost V 7 bases and J 4 bases; bases outside gene matches: 11. This CDR3 is 15 amino acids long. The CDR3 DNA follows: TGTGCCAGCATCAACTGGGGACAGGGTTCTTACGAGCAGTACTTC. It codes for CASINWGQGSYEQYF.

The chain carries TRBV30 and TRBJ2-1; D perhaps matches TRBD1 (6 bases). Trimming left V 3 bases short and J 2 bases short, with 23 bases between. CDR1 is GTSNPN, CDR2 SVGIG, per germline (reference sequence). There are 18 residues in the CDR3. CDR3 sequence reads: CAWRNAPGTPLPYNEQFF. The CDR3 DNA sequence: TGTGCCTGGAGAAACGCGCCGGGGACACCCCTACCCTACAATGAGCAGTTCTTC. The entire variable domain, with the rest obtained from reference TRBV30 and TRBJ2-1, is as follows: SQTIHQWPATLVQPVGSPLSLECTVEGTSNPNLYWYRQAAGRGLQLLFYSVGIGQISSEVPQNLSASRPQDRQFILSSKKLLLSDSGFYLCAWRNAPGTPLPYNEQFFGPGTRLTVL.

The J gene is TRBJ2-1, the V gene TRBV3-1; 10 bases are a match to TRBD1. V was pared by 1 base and J by 8 bases, with 5 bases of the junction left unmatched. This CDR3 region has 15 residues. The germline V gene encodes CDR1 LGHDT and CDR2 YNNKEL (reference sequence). CDR3: CASSQAGTGDDEQFF. In DNA form, the CDR3 reads TGTGCCAGCAGCCAAGCCGGGACAGGGGACGATGAGCAGTTCTTC.

The J gene is TRBJ2-3, the V gene TRBV13, with D perhaps given as TRBD1 or TRBD2 (5 bases each). The CDR3 has 16 residues. The V end was cut by 3 bases, the J end by 4 bases, with 17 bases between. Germline V gene data show CDR1 as PRHDT and CDR2 as FYEKMQ (reference sequence). CDR3 DNA sequence: TGTGCCAGCAGCTTGGGGCGGGTGTTCGGCCCAGATACGCAGTATTTT. This translates into CASSLGRVFGPDTQYF.

In DNA, the CDR3 is TGTGCCTGGAGTGGCGGGAATCAGCCCCAGCATTTT. Encoded protein: CAWSGGNQPQHF. This sequence joins TRBV30 and TRBJ1-5; D remains ambiguous. The CDR3 is 12 residues long. Germline-derived CDR1 and CDR2 are GTSNPN and SVGIG (reference sequence). Between the trimmed V and J ends, which lost 1 base and 4 bases, there was a span of 5 bases. The complete variable domain, with remaining parts taken from reference TRBV30 and TRBJ1-5, reads SQTIHQWPATLVQPVGSPLSLECTVEGTSNPNLYWYRQAAGRGLQLLFYSVGIGQISSEVPQNLSASRPQDRQFILSSKKLLLSDSGFYLCAWSGGNQPQHFGDGTRLSIL.

This clonotype is a singleton in its sample. V gene TRBV25-1 combines with J gene TRBJ1-6; 8 bases are shared with TRBD1. The CDR3 runs to 15 residues. V lost 0 bases to trimming and J lost 9 bases; unmatched junction nucleotides: 4. Germline CDR1 MGHDK, CDR2 SYGVNS. For the CDR3, the DNA is TGTGCCAGCAGTGAATATCAGGGGGCCGGTTCACCCCTCCACTTT. Its translation: CASSEYQGAGSPLHF. The full variable domain, in which reference TRBV25-1 and TRBJ1-6 provide the parts outside the CDR3, is EADIYQTPRYLVIGTGKKITLECSQTMGHDKMYWYQQDPGMELHLIHYSYGVNSTEKGDLSSESTVSRIRTEHFPLTLESARPSHTSQYLCASSEYQGAGSPLHFGNGTRLTVT.

This chain's CDR3 is CASSPGPLGVKLFF. DNA for the CDR3: TGTGCCAGCAGCCCGGGTCCACTTGGGGTAAAACTGTTTTTT. The chain links TRBV13 to TRBJ1-4, with no clear D. Between the trimmed V and J ends, which lost 5 bases and 10 bases, there was a span of 17 bases. This CDR3 comprises 14 residues. Germline CDR1 reads PRHDT; CDR2 reads FYEKMQ (reference sequence).

The chain links TRBV24-1 to TRBJ2-1; 10 bases are a match to TRBD1. The germline V gene has CDR1 KGHDR and CDR2 SFDVKD. This CDR3 is 14 amino acids long. J gave up 7 bases and V 4 bases, and 3 bases lay outside the gene matches. The CDR3 region has the DNA TGTGCCACCAGTGAGCCGGGACAGGGGAATGAGCAGTTCTTC. Amino acids: CATSEPGQGNEQFF.

CDR3 DNA: TGTGCCAGCAGCGCCCCCATCCTAGCCAAAAACATTCAGTACTTC. Its translation is CASSAPILAKNIQYF. The rearrangement joins TRBV7-9 to TRBJ2-4; D not certain. The CDR3 extends over 15 amino acids. The V and J ends lost 5 bases and 0 bases respectively, with 11 bases between them. Looked up from germline, CDR1 is SEHNR and CDR2 is FQNEAQ (reference sequence).

The chain carries TRBV6-2 or TRBV6-3 and TRBJ2-3; perhaps TRBD2 as D (6 bases). The CDR3 sequence is 15 residues long. The V gene's germline CDR1 is MNHEY and CDR2 SVGEGT. The V end was cut by 2 bases, the J end by 2 bases, with 11 bases between. The CDR3 protein is CASSYTGLFTDTQYF. DNA for the CDR3: TGTGCCAGCAGTTACACGGGACTCTTCACAGATACGCAGTATTTT.

V is TRBV20-1 and J is TRBJ2-4; D not certain. The CDR3 runs 11 residues. Trimming stripped 5 bases from V and 6 bases from J, with 8 bases between. Germline assignment: CDR1 DFQATT and CDR2 SNEGSKA (reference sequence). The CDR3 loop reads CSAPDGNIQYF. In DNA form, the CDR3 reads TGCAGTGCTCCAGACGGAAACATTCAGTACTTC.

The rearrangement links TRBV2 to TRBJ2-7; tentatively, D is TRBD1 (6 bases). The CDR3 loop spans 12 amino acids. Trimming took 6 bases from V and 3 from J, leaving 9 bases between them. Germline CDR1 reads SNHLY; CDR2 reads FYNNEI. As DNA, the CDR3 is TGTGCCAGCAGGAACAGGGTCTACGAGCAGTACTTC. Its translation is CASRNRVYEQYF.

V usage is TRBV25-1 and J usage is TRBJ2-6, with 9 bases that match TRBD1. This CDR3 is built from 19 residues. The ends lost 1 base at V and 3 bases at J; junction bases unmatched: 10. Germline assignment: CDR1 MGHDK and CDR2 SYGVNS. CDR3 region: CASSESGKQGAFGANVLTF. The CDR3 region has the DNA TGTGCCAGCAGTGAATCGGGGAAACAGGGGGCCTTTGGGGCCAACGTCCTGACTTTC.

This sequence joins TRBV20-1 and TRBJ2-1; 9 bases fit TRBD2. The germline gives CDR1 DFQATT, CDR2 SNEGSKA (reference sequence). J gave up 6 bases and V 0 bases, and 18 bases lay outside the gene matches. The CDR3 is 19 residues long. CDR3 sequence (DNA): TGCAGTGCTAGAGATCGTGGGCTAGCGGGGTCCCCCTTTATCAATGAGCAGTTCTTC. This encodes CSARDRGLAGSPFINEQFF.

The chain is built from TRBV29-1 and TRBJ1-1; 7 nucleotides match TRBD1. The CDR3 runs 16 residues. V was pared by 0 bases and J by 0 bases, with 7 bases of the junction left unmatched. Germline loops: CDR1 SQVTM, CDR2 ANQGSEA. The CDR3 DNA follows: TGCAGCGTTGAAGAGGGCAGGAGGGGGCTGAACACTGAAGCTTTCTTT. Translating it yields CSVEEGRRGLNTEAFF. The full variable domain, with the rest looked up from reference TRBV29-1 and TRBJ1-1, is SAVISQKPSRDICQRGTSLTIQCQVDSQVTMMFWYRQQPGQSLTLIATANQGSEATYESGFVIDKFPISRPNLTFSTLTVSNMSPEDSSIYLCSVEEGRRGLNTEAFFGQGTRLTVV.

This clonotype was found once. CDR3 region: CASSQSGGDYEQYF. The CDR3 bases are TGCGCCAGCAGCCAAAGCGGGGGAGACTACGAGCAGTACTTC. This sequence joins TRBV4-3 and TRBJ2-7; 8 positions agree with TRBD2. The V segment lost 2 bases and the J segment 3 bases; nucleotides outside the gene matches: 3. CDR1 and CDR2 from the germline V gene are LGHNA and YSLEER. CDR3 size: 14 residues.

This chain uses TRBV27 with TRBJ2-7; 11 bases are a match to TRBD2. J gave up 7 bases and V 5 bases, and 10 bases lay outside the gene matches. The CDR3 length is 15 residues. Germline-derived CDR1 and CDR2 are MNHEY and SMNVEV (reference sequence). The chain's CDR3 is CASSTSGGIVGEQYF. DNA for the CDR3: TGTGCCAGCAGTACTAGCGGGGGAATTGTGGGGGAGCAGTACTTC.

V and J are TRBV14 and TRBJ2-4; 7 positions agree with TRBD1. This CDR3 is built from 16 residues. The germline gives CDR1 SGHDN, CDR2 FVKESK. With 1 base clipped from V and 1 base from J, the junction kept 4 bases outside the gene matches. This chain's CDR3 is CASSQGEQGAKNIQYF. The CDR3 region has the DNA TGTGCCAGCAGCCAAGGTGAACAGGGGGCCAAAAACATTCAGTACTTC. The variable domain in full, with the rest retrieved from reference TRBV14 and TRBJ2-4, is EAGVTQFPSHSVIEKGQTVTLRCDPISGHDNLYWYRRVMGKEIKFLLHFVKESKQDESGMPNNRFLAERTGGTYSTLKVQPAELEDSGVYFCASSQGEQGAKNIQYFGAGTRLSVL.

This clonotype has only a few counts. V and J are TRBV4-1 and TRBJ1-1; perhaps TRBD1 as D (6 bases). CDR1 and CDR2 from the germline V gene are MGHRA and YSYEKL. The CDR3 contains 13 residues. V lost 3 bases to trimming and J lost 1 base, with 6 bases between them. CDR3 protein: CASSQGQNTEAFF. CDR3 nucleotide sequence: TGCGCCAGCAGCCAGGGACAGAACACTGAAGCTTTCTTT.

V and J are TRBV27 and TRBJ1-2, with D maybe TRBD1 (5 bases). The CDR3 is 16 amino acids. Trimming cost V 6 bases and J 3 bases, with 20 bases left between them. Germline CDR1 is MNHEY and CDR2 is SMNVEV (reference sequence). The CDR3 region has the DNA TGTGCCAGCAGACCCCACCCAGCAGGGTGGGACTATGGCTACACCTTC. It yields the protein CASRPHPAGWDYGYTF.

The J gene is TRBJ2-7, the V gene TRBV27; TRBD2 is a possible D gene (6 bases). V was cut by 6 bases and J by 3 bases, with 15 bases left in between. There are 14 residues in the CDR3. CDR1 MNHEY and CDR2 SMNVEV come from the germline V gene (reference sequence). DNA of the CDR3: TGTGCCAGCAGCCGCGCCAGGGAGGACTACGAGCAGTACTTC. This translates into CASSRAREDYEQYF.

The gene calls are TRBV29-1 and TRBJ1-2; D unresolved. V was pared by 1 base and J by 2 bases, with 8 bases between. CDR1 and CDR2 from the germline V gene are SQVTM and ANQGSEA. The length of the CDR3 is 13 residues. The DNA for the CDR3 is TGCAGCGTTGAAGGGGATCTCAACTATGGCTACACCTTC. Translating gives CSVEGDLNYGYTF. Variable domain in full (rest from reference TRBV29-1 and TRBJ1-2): SAVISQKPSRDICQRGTSLTIQCQVDSQVTMMFWYRQQPGQSLTLIATANQGSEATYESGFVIDKFPISRPNLTFSTLTVSNMSPEDSSIYLCSVEGDLNYGYTFGSGTRLTVV.

The chain is built from TRBV20-1 and TRBJ2-7; 8 nucleotides match TRBD2. The CDR3 consists of 15 residues. Germline V gives CDR1 DFQATT, CDR2 SNEGSKA (reference sequence). V lost 2 bases, J lost 0 bases, and 6 bases stayed unmatched. The CDR3 bases are TGCAGTGCTAGAACTATAGCGGGGACCTCCTACGAGCAGTACTTC. This gives the protein CSARTIAGTSYEQYF.

The chain couples TRBV5-6 to TRBJ1-5; weak D call: TRBD1 (5 bases). CDR3 length: 15 amino acids. CDR1 and CDR2 (germline): SGHDT, YYEEEE. Trimming took off 1 base at V and 0 bases at J, with 8 bases between the two ends. The CDR3 coding sequence is TGTGCCAGCAGCTTGACCAGGGATAGCAATCAGCCCCAGCATTTT. Translating gives CASSLTRDSNQPQHF. Combining the CDR3 with reference TRBV5-6 and TRBJ1-5 gives the whole variable domain DAGVTQSPTHLIKTRGQQVTLRCSPKSGHDTVSWYQQALGQGPQFIFQYYEEEERQRGNFPDRFSGHQFPNYSSELNVNALLLGDSALYLCASSLTRDSNQPQHFGDGTRLSIL.

The chain links TRBV12-3 or TRBV12-4 to TRBJ2-3, with TRBD2 identical over 13 bases. This CDR3 region has 20 residues. V trimming: 7 bases; J trimming: 2 bases; junction bases outside the gene matches: 18. The CDR3: CASKITGLAGTTSTTDTQYF. Here the CDR3 DNA reads TGTGCCAGCAAAATTACGGGACTAGCGGGGACAACATCGACCACAGATACGCAGTATTTT.

The chain couples TRBV5-4 to TRBJ2-3; D is possibly TRBD1 (5 bases). Per germline, CDR1 SGHNT and CDR2 YYREEE (reference sequence). V gave up 1 base and J gave up 2 bases, with 11 bases separating them. The length of the CDR3 is 15 residues. This chain's CDR3 is CASSLLDSPTDTQYF. CDR3 bases: TGTGCCAGCAGCTTGCTTGACAGTCCCACAGATACGCAGTATTTT.

J is TRBJ2-7 and V is TRBV20-1; D perhaps matches TRBD2 (5 bases). Germline loops: CDR1 DFQATT, CDR2 SNEGSKA (reference sequence). Between the trimmed V and J ends, which lost 2 bases and 3 bases, there was a span of 11 bases. CDR3 length: 13 amino acids. The CDR3 loop is CSARQRTHYEQYF. As DNA, the CDR3 is TGCAGTGCTAGACAGCGGACGCACTACGAGCAGTACTTC.